Each of the 25 T cell receptor beta chains below was sequenced from the same sample in a study of T and B cells in COVID-19 patients. Blood genomic DNA input for TRB amplification was roughly 220-500 ng. Multiplex PCR with BIOMED2 TRB-A/B primer pools amplified TRB rearrangements. TCRdb called the multiplex PCR reads again in MiXCR, with one record for every CDR3 protein. The table lists about 3,000 distinct CDR3 sequences, 28% of them singletons. The sample taken for sequencing was blood. The receptor set was obtained from a human donor with active COVID-19. The donor label of this sample is uncertain.

This chain joins TRBV6-5 and TRBJ2-7; TRBD1 agrees at 9 bases. Trimming removed 2 bases from V and 2 bases from J; junction bases left unmatched: 1. Looked up from germline, CDR1 is MNHEY and CDR2 is SVGAGI. The CDR3 has 14 residues. The CDR3 sequence is CASSYRQGAYEQYF. The CDR3 DNA reads TGTGCCAGCAGTTACAGACAGGGGGCCTACGAGCAGTACTTC.

The chain joins TRBV29-1 to TRBJ2-5, with 12 bases lining up with TRBD2. Germline loops: CDR1 SQVTM, CDR2 ANQGSEA. This CDR3 has 16 residues. V shed 4 bases, J shed 5 bases, and the junction held 11 bases outside the gene matches. The CDR3 DNA reads TGCAGCGTTGGGGGTAGGACTAGCGGGGTCGGGGAGACCCAGTACTTC. This gives the protein CSVGGRTSGVGETQYF.

In this sample, this clonotype turned up a few times. The chain couples TRBV7-9 to TRBJ2-6; D unclear. Per the germline V gene, CDR1 is SEHNR and CDR2 is FQNEAQ (reference sequence). CDR3 size: 13 residues. Trimming took off 7 bases at V and 5 bases at J, with 9 bases between the two ends. The CDR3 region is CASTPSRANVLTF. In DNA, the CDR3 is TGTGCCAGCACCCCATCTCGGGCCAACGTCCTGACTTTC.

The chain carries TRBV5-5 and TRBJ1-3; 7 bases match TRBD1. This CDR3 region has 18 residues. V was pared by 4 bases and J by 2 bases, with 15 bases of the junction left unmatched. CDR1 is SGHKS and CDR2 is YYEKEE in the germline V gene (reference sequence). DNA of the CDR3: TGTGCCAGCAGCCCTACCTCAGACTGGGACAGAACTGGAAACACCATATATTTT. Translated, it gives CASSPTSDWDRTGNTIYF.

The V call is TRBV5-5, the J call TRBJ1-1; no firm D call. CDR1 is SGHKS, CDR2 YYEKEE, per germline (reference sequence). Trimming cost V 2 bases and J 8 bases, with 13 bases left between them. CDR3 size: 13 residues. The CDR3 reads CASSFKTSAEAFF. CDR3 sequence (DNA): TGTGCCAGCAGCTTCAAAACCTCAGCGGAAGCTTTCTTT.

CDR3 in DNA: TGCAGCCTAAGACAGGGATGGGACAATGAGCAGTTCTTC. Protein product: CSLRQGWDNEQFF. The chain combines TRBV20-1 with TRBJ2-1, with 7 nucleotides matching TRBD1. Per germline, CDR1 DFQATT and CDR2 SNEGSKA (reference sequence). This CDR3 region has 13 residues.

This clonotype has only one observation. This may come from a read error, since a much larger clone is one base off. The V and J genes are TRBV6-5 and TRBJ2-2; D ambiguous. There are 16 residues in the CDR3. Germline-derived CDR1 and CDR2 are MNHEY and SVGAGI. With 5 bases removed from V and 2 bases from J, the gap between germline ends came to 15 bases. In DNA, the CDR3 is TGTGCCAGCAGTATGACATGGTGGGAAAACACCGGGGAGCTGTTTTTT. This gives the protein CASSMTWWENTGELFF.

V and J are TRBV19 and TRBJ2-5, with D possibly being TRBD1 or TRBD2 (6 bases each). Germline V gives CDR1 LNHDA, CDR2 SQIVND (reference sequence). This CDR3 has 19 residues. The V end was cut by 5 bases, the J end by 6 bases, with 31 bases between. DNA for the CDR3: TGTGCCAGTAGTCCCTATCCGGCAGGGGAGGCAAAAATACAACAGACCCAGTACTTC. Its translation is CASSPYPAGEAKIQQTQYF.

J is TRBJ2-6 and V is TRBV18; D possibly uses TRBD1 or TRBD2 (5 bases each). V was cut by 6 bases and J by 0 bases, with 18 bases left in between. The CDR3 spans 18 residues. The germline V gene has CDR1 KGHSH and CDR2 LQKENI. As DNA, the CDR3 is TGTGCCAGCTCTCAACAAGGGACGGGAAGCTCTGGGGCCAACGTCCTGACTTTC. It yields the protein CASSQQGTGSSGANVLTF. Variable domain in full (rest from reference TRBV18 and TRBJ2-6): NAGVMQNPRHLVRRRGQEARLRCSPMKGHSHVYWYRQLPEEGLKFMVYLQKENIIDESGMPKERFSAEFPKEGPSILRIQQVVRGDSAAYFCASSQQGTGSSGANVLTFGAGSRLTVL.

This clonotype has more than one count but fewer than ten. J is TRBJ1-5 and V is TRBV15, with D possibly TRBD1 on 5 matching bases. Trimming pared 1 base from V and 7 bases from J, leaving 5 bases between. CDR1 LNHNV and CDR2 YYDKDF come from the germline V gene (reference sequence). This CDR3 spans 12 amino acids. The CDR3 nucleotides are TGTGCCACCAGCAGAGGGGGGCAGCCCCAGCATTTT. Protein: CATSRGGQPQHF.

This clonotype was observed once. The V and J genes are TRBV18 and TRBJ1-2; a possible D gene is TRBD1 (5 bases). The CDR3 spans 12 residues. Trimming stripped 4 bases from V and 7 bases from J, with 10 bases between. The germline V gene has CDR1 KGHSH and CDR2 LQKENI. CDR3 nucleotides: TGTGCCAGCTCACGAGGGGCTGGTGGCTACACCTTC. Translating it yields CASSRGAGGYTF.

The J gene is TRBJ2-7, the V gene TRBV6-5; 9 bases align to TRBD1. Germline-derived CDR1 and CDR2 are MNHEY and SVGAGI. The length of the CDR3 is 14 residues. Trimming took 6 bases from V and 0 from J; bases not matched to a gene: 3. This CDR3 reads CASSTDRGSYEQYF. The CDR3 DNA follows: TGTGCCAGCAGCACGGACAGGGGCTCCTACGAGCAGTACTTC.

The chain employs TRBV18 and TRBJ1-6; 10 nucleotides agree with TRBD1. Germline V gene lookup returns CDR1 KGHSH and CDR2 LQKENI. The CDR3 totals 16 residues. Trimming at V came to 3 bases and at J to 9 bases, leaving 8 bases not matched to a gene. The CDR3: CASSPLGTGEGSPLHF. The CDR3 DNA is TGTGCCAGCTCACCCCTAGGGACAGGGGAAGGTTCACCCCTCCACTTT.

The genes are TRBV5-5 and TRBJ2-2; 7 nucleotides agree with TRBD2. Germline values: CDR1 SGHKS, CDR2 YYEKEE (reference sequence). V gave up 5 bases and J gave up 5 bases; unmatched junction bases: 18. This CDR3 has 18 amino acids. CDR3 sequence reads: CASRRGGVRAEWTGELFF. The CDR3 coding sequence is TGTGCCAGCAGGCGTGGGGGGGTCAGGGCGGAATGGACCGGGGAGCTGTTTTTT. Supplemented by reference TRBV5-5 and TRBJ2-2, the full variable domain reads DAGVTQSPTHLIKTRGQQVTLRCSPISGHKSVSWYQQVLGQGPQFIFQYYEKEERGRGNFPDRFSARQFPNYSSELNVNALLLGDSALYLCASRRGGVRAEWTGELFFGEGSRLTVL.

The chain carries TRBV15 and TRBJ1-5; 8 bases align to TRBD1. This CDR3 is 14 amino acids long. V lost 4 bases, J lost 4 bases, and 3 bases stayed unmatched. Looked up from germline, CDR1 is LNHNV and CDR2 is YYDKDF (reference sequence). The CDR3 spells CATSMDRANQPQHF. Here the CDR3 DNA reads TGTGCCACCAGCATGGACAGGGCAAATCAGCCCCAGCATTTT.

J is TRBJ2-2 and V is TRBV6-5; D is ambiguous. Per germline, CDR1 MNHEY and CDR2 SVGAGI. This CDR3 has 17 residues. With 0 bases removed from V and 0 bases from J, the gap between germline ends came to 11 bases. This CDR3 is CASSYSIGITNTGELFF. The CDR3 region has the DNA TGTGCCAGCAGTTACTCGATAGGGATTACGAACACCGGGGAGCTGTTTTTT.

The chain has TRBV6-6 and TRBJ2-3; D unresolved. Germline CDR1 reads MNHNY; CDR2 reads SVGAGI (reference sequence). The CDR3 has 14 amino acids. V was shortened by 7 bases and J by 5 bases, with 16 bases between the two germline ends. CDR3 sequence reads: CASTPLGMGDTQYF. The CDR3 DNA reads as TGTGCCAGCACCCCCCTAGGAATGGGAGATACGCAGTATTTT.

This clonotype is labeled medium-sized. The chain combines TRBV13 with TRBJ2-1, with 11 nucleotides matching TRBD1. The CDR3 totals 16 residues. The junction had 9 bases not matched to a gene; V was cut back by 4 bases and J by 7 bases. Per germline, CDR1 PRHDT and CDR2 FYEKMQ (reference sequence). CDR3 residues: CASSSGSGQGGNEQFF. CDR3 DNA sequence: TGTGCCAGCAGCTCCGGATCGGGACAGGGGGGAAATGAGCAGTTCTTC.

This clonotype is medium-sized. The rearrangement uses TRBV19 and TRBJ2-7, with D tentatively TRBD1 (6 bases). The CDR3 covers 10 residues. The V end lost 11 bases, the J end lost 4 bases, and 9 bases lay between the germline ends. Germline-derived CDR1 and CDR2 are LNHDA and SQIVND (reference sequence). The CDR3 DNA reads as TGTGCCTCCGGACAGTACGAGCAGTACTTC. Translating it yields CASGQYEQYF.

The chain links TRBV6-5 to TRBJ1-1; the D gene is possibly TRBD1 (6 bases). The germline CDR1 and CDR2 sequences are MNHEY and SVGAGI. V lost 2 bases to trimming and J lost 5 bases, with 18 bases between them. The CDR3 sequence is 16 residues long. CDR3 nucleotide sequence: TGTGCCAGCAGTTACGTCCAACCGGGGGGGCGAACTGAAGCTTTCTTT. Its translation: CASSYVQPGGRTEAFF.

The chain has TRBV20-1 and TRBJ2-3; 11 nucleotides agree with TRBD2. The CDR3 contains 14 residues. Trimming took 3 bases from V and 2 from J; bases not matched to a gene: 1. Germline CDR1 reads DFQATT; CDR2 reads SNEGSKA (reference sequence). CDR3 protein: CSARGLAVTDTQYF. As DNA, the CDR3 is TGCAGTGCTAGGGGACTAGCGGTCACAGATACGCAGTATTTT.

The chain uses TRBV5-4 and TRBJ1-1; D is possibly TRBD1 (5 bases). The CDR3 extends over 13 amino acids. The V gene's germline CDR1 is SGHNT and CDR2 YYREEE (reference sequence). The ends were cut back, 2 bases at V and 10 bases at J, with 15 bases in the middle. CDR3 bases: TGTGCCAGCAGCTTTATCGAGGGGAGGGTAGCTTTCTTT. This sequence encodes CASSFIEGRVAFF. Together with reference TRBV5-4 and TRBJ1-1, the CDR3 gives the full variable domain: ETGVTQSPTHLIKTRGQQVTLRCSSQSGHNTVSWYQQALGQGPQFIFQYYREEENGRGNFPPRFSGLQFPNYSSELNVNALELDDSALYLCASSFIEGRVAFFGQGTRLTVV.

Judged by abundance, this clonotype is medium-sized. The V and J genes are TRBV27 and TRBJ1-1; 7 bases map to TRBD1. This CDR3 region has 14 residues. J gave up 5 bases and V 5 bases, and 8 bases lay outside the gene matches. Germline CDR1 and CDR2: MNHEY and SMNVEV (reference sequence). The CDR3: CASSHRQGGTEAFF. The CDR3 DNA reads TGTGCCAGCAGTCACCGACAGGGAGGGACTGAAGCTTTCTTT.

This chain uses TRBV18 with TRBJ1-5; 12 bases are shared with TRBD1. Trimming at V came to 3 bases and at J to 2 bases, leaving 8 bases not matched to a gene. The CDR3 is 18 residues long. Looked up from germline, CDR1 is KGHSH and CDR2 is LQKENI. The CDR3 protein is CASSPGQGAPWGNQPQHF. The CDR3, as DNA: TGTGCCAGCTCACCGGGACAGGGGGCACCTTGGGGCAATCAGCCCCAGCATTTT.

Worth noting for this clonotype: This may arise from a read error, as a much more abundant clone is one base away. The J gene is TRBJ2-3, the V gene TRBV19, with D perhaps assigned TRBD1 or TRBD2 (5 bases each). Germline V CDR1 and CDR2: LNHDA, SQIVND (reference sequence). Between the trimmed V and J ends, which lost 3 bases and 1 base, there was a span of 8 bases. This CDR3 is 14 amino acids long. CDR3: CASSIRGGTDTQYF. The CDR3 nucleotides read TGTGCCAGTAGTATTAGAGGGGGCACAGATACGCAGTATTTT.